Described below is a single TCR beta chain sequence and its context. Its antigen is undetermined. The V segment lost 0 bases and the J segment 2 bases; nucleotides outside the gene matches: 2. The germline V gene encodes CDR1 LNHNV and CDR2 YYDKDF (reference sequence). There are 15 residues in the CDR3. These data belong to a study of shared clonotypes between healthy human individuals. Study in general: Per donor, three plates held CD4 naive cells, three held CD4 memory, two held CD8 naive and one held CD8 memory.

CD8 cells classed as naive were CD45RO-negative and positively selected for CCR7, excluding terminally differentiated effector memory CD45RA+ cells. Broader study findings: Against clonotypes common to all four donors, non-shared ones had lower generation probabilities.

Researchers ran the assay at a deep level. Authors' methods: Filtering was not the same, since immunoSEQ gave junction-only sequences without quality scores. Assay used: immunoSEQ multiplex PCR; TCRdb lists only in-frame clones, some missing. V, J and clone size are those of that table, while D and trimming were read from the DNA. The sample contains about 2,200,000 clones, 90% to 95% of which appear only once. This TCR came from a man between 18 and 35 years old in good health. Some clones in this sample may be carry-over from other donors' samples. This chain joins TRBV15 and TRBJ2-3, with 7 positions matching TRBD1. Sequencing was performed on naive CD8+ T cells from PBMCs. CDR3 residues: CATSREDRSTDTQYF. In DNA, the CDR3 is TGTGCCACCAGCAGAGAGGACAGGTCCACAGATACGCAGTATTTT.